This T cell receptor (beta chain) was sequenced for a study of cytomegalovirus exposure and HLA in healthy donors. Overall study findings and caveats: The majority of TCR sequences were rare, yet some public TCRs appeared in many donors.

This clone was recorded once. The antigen remains undetermined. TCRdb's table, derived via immunoSEQ multiplex PCR, lists solely in-frame clones and lacks some. The table records over 100,000 clones, around 89% of them present only once. CDR1 MNHEY and CDR2 SMNVEV come from the germline V gene (reference sequence). V shed 6 bases and J 2 bases; nucleotides not matched to a gene: 2. CDR3 length: 13 residues. This clonotype was obtained from a woman aged 18-29 years in good health and CMV-seropositive. The chain is built from TRBV27 and TRBJ2-7; 9 positions match TRBD1. Source material: PBMCs. The CDR3 nucleotides are TGTGCCAGCAGCCGGACAGGGGCCTACGAGCAGTACTTC. It codes for CASSRTGAYEQYF.